A selection of T cell receptor beta chains follows, all from one sample in a study of T-cell reconstitution after alpha-beta-depleted transplantation in children. TCRdb used MiXCR to reprocess the PCR reads, holding one entry per CDR3 protein. Seen here are about 350,000 distinct CDR3 sequences, around 15% observed once, and the top ten hold about 41%. The source material was PBMCs, mostly from graft donor cells, sampled 360 days after TCRalphabeta/CD19-depleted stem cell transplant. All receptors derive from a male patient under 10 years old who had a stem cell transplant for acute lymphoblastic leukemia, so the T cells may come from the graft donor. Both conserved end residues are part of each CDR3. Fields, in order: J gene, clone size, D gene, V gene, CDR3 DNA, CDR3 protein. D genes are given only for firm matches. A clone size is listed for some rows: how often the clone was seen (once, few, many), or a class if it is expanded.

TRBJ1-2 NA NA TRBV2 TGTGCCAGCAGTGAATGGGCAGAATCGGATGGCTACACCTTC CASSEWAESDGYTF
TRBJ2-3 few TRBD1 TRBV7-7 TGTGCTAGCAGCAAATCTGCACAGGGGATCCCCCCAGATACGCAGTATTTT CASSKSAQGIPPDTQYF
TRBJ2-7 many NA TRBV12-3/TRBV12-4 TGTGCCAGCAGCCGGACATCCGAGCAGTACTTC CASSRTSEQYF
TRBJ2-1 NA TRBD2 TRBV24-1 TGTGCCACCAGTGCGTATGCTAGCGGGAGTGGAACCTACAATGAGCAGTTCTTC CATSAYASGSGTYNEQFF
TRBJ2-7 few TRBD1 TRBV29-1 TGCAGCGTGATGGGACAGGGTCACGAGCAGTACTTC CSVMGQGHEQYF
TRBJ2-7 NA NA TRBV4-2 TGTGCCAGCAGCCAACAAGTCCCGGAGGAAGGGGGGGTCTACGAGCAGTACTTC CASSQQVPEEGGVYEQYF
TRBJ2-5 NA NA TRBV5-6 TGTGCCAGCGGATCCAGGCTTATCGAGACCCAGTACTTC CASGSRLIETQYF
TRBJ2-1 few NA TRBV5-1 TGCGCCAGCAGCCGGCCCACCGGGAGCATCGGTGAGCAGTTCTTC CASSRPTGSIGEQFF
TRBJ2-7 few NA TRBV30 TGTGCCTGGAGTGTTCCGCACTTGGGGTCCGAGCAGTACTTC CAWSVPHLGSEQYF
TRBJ1-2 few TRBD1 TRBV28 TGTGCCAGCACTAGAACAGGGGGAGACTATGGCTACACCTTC CASTRTGGDYGYTF
TRBJ1-5 NA NA TRBV6-5 TGTGCCAGCAGTTACTGGATCCTGACGGGGCAGCCCCAGCATTTT CASSYWILTGQPQHF
TRBJ2-3 NA TRBD2 TRBV4-2 TGTGCCAGCAGCCCGAAGAAGACGGCTAGCGGATTCACAGATACGCAGTATTTT CASSPKKTASGFTDTQYF
TRBJ2-5 few NA TRBV25-1 TGTGCCAGCAGTGCCAGGGGCGCTGAGACCCAGTACTTC CASSARGAETQYF
TRBJ2-6 NA TRBD2 TRBV6-1 TGTGCCAGCAGCTTTGTAGCGGGAGTCCCCTCTGGGGCCAACGTCCTGACTTTC CASSFVAGVPSGANVLTF
TRBJ2-4 few NA TRBV28 TGTGCCAGCAGTTTACCCCTGGGGGGCAGCAAAAACATTCAGTACTTC CASSLPLGGSKNIQYF
TRBJ1-2 many NA TRBV3-1 TGTGCCAGCAGCCAAGCAGTAGGGTTTGGTGGCTACACCTTC CASSQAVGFGGYTF
TRBJ1-2 NA TRBD1 TRBV4-1 TGCGCCAGCAGCCAAGACTCCACAGGGGAATTCTATGGCTACACCTTC CASSQDSTGEFYGYTF
TRBJ2-5 many NA TRBV12-3/TRBV12-4 TGTGCCAGCGGGGTGCAAGAGACCCAGTACTTC CASGVQETQYF
TRBJ2-4 few NA TRBV5-1 TGCGCCAGCAGGATGGATTTAGCCAAAAACATTCAGTACTTC CASRMDLAKNIQYF
TRBJ1-3 few NA TRBV19 TGTGCCAGTAGTATAGATCCCATCTACGGCCACTCTGGAAACACCATATATTTT CASSIDPIYGHSGNTIYF
TRBJ1-4 NA NA TRBV28 TGTGCCAGCAGTTCAGGAGCAGGTCTCGAAAAACTGTTTTTT CASSSGAGLEKLFF
TRBJ2-7 NA TRBD2 TRBV28 TGTGCCAGCATCGAGGGACTAGCGAGAAATGAAGAGTCCTACGAGCAGTACTTC CASIEGLARNEESYEQYF
TRBJ2-2 few NA TRBV5-1 TGCGCCAGCAGCTGGGAAACCGGGGAGCTGTTTTTT CASSWETGELFF
TRBJ2-3 many NA TRBV14 TGTGCCAGCAGCCAAGATTGGGAAGATACGCAGTATTTT CASSQDWEDTQYF
TRBJ1-2 few NA TRBV5-1 TGCGCCAGCAGCTTGGATGGGCCACCTAACTATGGCTACACCTTC CASSLDGPPNYGYTF
TRBJ2-1 many NA TRBV5-5 TGTGCCAGCACCCAACCGCCCGGAGCGGGTAATGAGCAGTTCTTC CASTQPPGAGNEQFF
TRBJ2-2 few NA TRBV7-6 TGTGCCAGCAGCTCACTCCGGAGTAAGGTCGGGGAGCTGTTTTTT CASSSLRSKVGELFF
TRBJ2-1 many TRBD2 TRBV12-3/TRBV12-4 TGTGCCAGCAGTCCCCCGGGACTAGCGGGAGAGAGTGAGCAGTTCTTC CASSPPGLAGESEQFF